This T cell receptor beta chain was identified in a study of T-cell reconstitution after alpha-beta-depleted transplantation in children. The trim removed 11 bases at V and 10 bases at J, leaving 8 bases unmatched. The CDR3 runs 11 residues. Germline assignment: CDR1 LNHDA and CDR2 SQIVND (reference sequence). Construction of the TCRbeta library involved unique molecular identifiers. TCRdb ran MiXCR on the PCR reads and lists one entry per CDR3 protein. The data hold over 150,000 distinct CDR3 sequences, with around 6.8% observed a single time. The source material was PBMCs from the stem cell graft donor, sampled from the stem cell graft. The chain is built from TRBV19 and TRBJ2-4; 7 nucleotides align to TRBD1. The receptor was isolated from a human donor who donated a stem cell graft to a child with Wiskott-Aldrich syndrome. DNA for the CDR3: TGTGCCGTATCACAGGGGAAAATTCAGTACTTC. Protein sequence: CAVSQGKIQYF. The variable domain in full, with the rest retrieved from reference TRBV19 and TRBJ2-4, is DGGITQSPKYLFRKEGQNVTLSCEQNLNHDAMYWYRQDPGQGLRLIYYSQIVNDFQKGDIAEGYSVSREKKESFPLTVTSAQKNPTAFYLCAVSQGKIQYFGAGTRLSVL.